Only a few counts were recorded for the clone carrying this T cell receptor (beta chain). This sample is part of a study of blood T cells in healthy people across ages. The sample providers were healthy Caucasian people from Russia, aged roughly 6 to 95. Per-sample PBMC isolation yielded at least 6.5 million cells. Germline trimming cut 7 bases from V and 4 bases from J; bases unmatched to any gene: 9. The CDR3 has 14 residues. Germline V gene lookup returns CDR1 DFQATT and CDR2 SNEGSKA (reference sequence). A second PCR, run for about 7 to 12 cycles, used a sample-barcoded 5' primer plus a J-beta primer mix. MiXCR was run by TCRdb on the 5' RACE reads, yielding one entry per CDR3 protein. The repertoire consists of about 970,000 distinct CDR3 sequences, with roughly 51% occurring once and the leading ten covering about 21%.

The sequence was obtained from a woman between 55 and 75 years old in good health. The sequencing input was blood. V gene TRBV20-1 combines with J gene TRBJ2-7, with 11 bases identical to TRBD2. The CDR3 loop reads CSESRLAGSYEQYF. CDR3 DNA sequence: TGCAGTGAGAGCCGACTAGCGGGAAGTTACGAGCAGTACTTC.